Reported below is one T cell receptor beta chain. A junction end diverges from the germline sequence, so it may reflect a read error. The data were produced by immunoSEQ multiplex PCR, yet TCRdb's version contains in-frame clones alone and is incomplete. The sample lists tens of thousands of clones, 91% seen once, with around 2.5% in the top ten. The sample belongs to a study of blood T cell repertoires in COVID-19. Study information: Sources were T cells, B-cell-depleted T cells, or PBMCs; the material itself was cDNA or gDNA.

Germline CDR1 SSHAT, CDR2 FNYEAQ (reference sequence). CDR3 length: 14 amino acids. The chain combines TRBV7-7 with TRBJ2-5, with a possible D match to TRBD2 (5 bases). The sample comprised peripheral blood. This receptor was obtained from a human donor with active COVID-19. The donor label of this sample is uncertain. The CDR3 sequence: CASSPPTSTETQYF. The CDR3 DNA follows: TGTGCTAGCAGCCCCCCCACTAGTACAGAGACCCAGTACTTC.